This TCR beta chain comes out of a study of CD8+CD57+ T cells in acquired aplastic anemia. Across the study: Recorded DNA amounts for sorted CD4+ and CD8+ cells had an average of about 3.5 ug.

Study-wide results and caveats: Patients and controls were not found to differ significantly in CD8+ Simpson's diversity. Around 27 CD8+ CDR3 sequences occurred in both the patients and the controls.

Details on this clonotype: Its antigen is currently unknown.

By flow cytometry, patients selected for sequencing had shown an expansion of CD8+CD57+ cells. By the time of blood sampling, patients had still received no therapy. This CDR3 comprises 14 residues. The germline gives CDR1 WSHSY, CDR2 SAAADI. V lost 4 bases and J lost 1, with 10 bases in between. Both TCR beta VDJ combination and CDR3 sequence profiling were carried out. Genomic DNA was the template for this profiling. TCRdb processed the reads anew with MiXCR; each CDR3 protein has one entry. The sample holds about 160,000 distinct CDR3 sequences, 48% seen once. The receptor was derived from a human donor with aplastic anemia. The sample comprised sorted CD4+, CD8+, or CD8+CD57+ T cells (not recorded which) from PBMCs. The V call is TRBV10-2, the J call TRBJ1-1; D unclear. The CDR3 spells CASSGLQPNTEAFF. Here the CDR3 DNA reads TGCGCCAGCAGTGGTTTACAACCGAACACTGAAGCTTTCTTT.